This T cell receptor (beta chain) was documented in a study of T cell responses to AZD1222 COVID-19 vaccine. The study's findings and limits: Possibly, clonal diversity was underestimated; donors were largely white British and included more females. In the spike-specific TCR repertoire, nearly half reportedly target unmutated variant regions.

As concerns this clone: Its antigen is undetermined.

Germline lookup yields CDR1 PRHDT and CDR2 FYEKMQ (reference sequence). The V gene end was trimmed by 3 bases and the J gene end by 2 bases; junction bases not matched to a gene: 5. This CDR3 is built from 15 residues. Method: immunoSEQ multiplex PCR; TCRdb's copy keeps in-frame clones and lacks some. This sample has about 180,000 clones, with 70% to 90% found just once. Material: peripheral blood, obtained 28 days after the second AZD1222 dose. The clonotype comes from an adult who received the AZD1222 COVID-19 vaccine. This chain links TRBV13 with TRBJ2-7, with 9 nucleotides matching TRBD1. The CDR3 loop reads CASSFGTGFPYEQYF. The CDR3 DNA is TGTGCCAGCAGCTTCGGGACAGGGTTCCCCTACGAGCAGTACTTC.